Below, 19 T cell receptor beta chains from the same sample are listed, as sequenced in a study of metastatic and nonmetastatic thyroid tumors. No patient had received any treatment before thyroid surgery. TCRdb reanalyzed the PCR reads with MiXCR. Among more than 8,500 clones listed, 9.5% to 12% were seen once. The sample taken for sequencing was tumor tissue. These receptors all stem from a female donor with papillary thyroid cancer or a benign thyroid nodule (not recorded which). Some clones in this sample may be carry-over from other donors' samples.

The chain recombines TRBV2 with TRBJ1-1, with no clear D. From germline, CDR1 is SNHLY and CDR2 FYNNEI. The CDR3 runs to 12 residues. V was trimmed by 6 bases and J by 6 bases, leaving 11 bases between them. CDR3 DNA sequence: TGTGCCAGCAGCGTCTCGGTGGCTGAAGCTTTCTTT. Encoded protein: CASSVSVAEAFF.

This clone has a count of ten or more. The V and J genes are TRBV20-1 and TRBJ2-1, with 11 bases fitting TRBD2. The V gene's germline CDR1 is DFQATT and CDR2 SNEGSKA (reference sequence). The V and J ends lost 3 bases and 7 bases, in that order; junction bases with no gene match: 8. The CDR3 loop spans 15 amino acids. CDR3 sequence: CSASLTSGAHNEQFF. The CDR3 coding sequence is TGCAGTGCTAGCCTGACTAGCGGGGCCCATAATGAGCAGTTCTTC.

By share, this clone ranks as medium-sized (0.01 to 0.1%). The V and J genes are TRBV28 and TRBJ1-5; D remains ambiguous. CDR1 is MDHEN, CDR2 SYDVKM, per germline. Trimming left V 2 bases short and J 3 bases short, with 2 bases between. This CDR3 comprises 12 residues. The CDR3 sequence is CASSLANQPQHF. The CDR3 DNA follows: TGTGCCAGCAGTTTAGCCAATCAGCCCCAGCATTTT.

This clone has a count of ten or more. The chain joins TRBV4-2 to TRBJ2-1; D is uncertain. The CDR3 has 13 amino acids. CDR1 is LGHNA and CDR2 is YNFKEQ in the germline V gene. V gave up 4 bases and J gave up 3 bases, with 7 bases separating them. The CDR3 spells CASSRDIYNEQFF. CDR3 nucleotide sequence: TGTGCCAGCAGCCGAGACATCTACAATGAGCAGTTCTTC.

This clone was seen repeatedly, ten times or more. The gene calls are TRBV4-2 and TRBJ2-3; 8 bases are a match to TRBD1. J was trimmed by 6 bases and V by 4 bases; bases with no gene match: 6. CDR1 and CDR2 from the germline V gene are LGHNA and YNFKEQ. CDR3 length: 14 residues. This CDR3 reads CASSLDRGPDTQYF. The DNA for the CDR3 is TGTGCCAGCAGCCTCGACAGGGGCCCTGATACGCAGTATTTT.

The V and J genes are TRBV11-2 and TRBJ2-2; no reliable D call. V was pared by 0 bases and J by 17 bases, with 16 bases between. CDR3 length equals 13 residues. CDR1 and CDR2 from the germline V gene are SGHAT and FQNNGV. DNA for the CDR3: TGTGCCAGCAGCTTAGAAGAAGAATACGTGCTTTTTTTT. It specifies CASSLEEEYVLFF. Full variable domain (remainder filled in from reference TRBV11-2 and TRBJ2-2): EAGVAQSPRYKIIEKRQSVAFWCNPISGHATLYWYQQILGQGPKLLIQFQNNGVVDDSQLPKDRFSAERLKGVDSTLKIQPAKLEDSAVYLCASSLEEEYVLFFGEGSRLTVL.

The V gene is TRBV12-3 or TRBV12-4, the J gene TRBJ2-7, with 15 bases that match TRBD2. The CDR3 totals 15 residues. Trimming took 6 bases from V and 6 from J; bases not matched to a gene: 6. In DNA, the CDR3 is TGTGCCAGCAGGGGACTAGCGGGGGGAATGGGCGAGCAGTACTTC. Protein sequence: CASRGLAGGMGEQYF.

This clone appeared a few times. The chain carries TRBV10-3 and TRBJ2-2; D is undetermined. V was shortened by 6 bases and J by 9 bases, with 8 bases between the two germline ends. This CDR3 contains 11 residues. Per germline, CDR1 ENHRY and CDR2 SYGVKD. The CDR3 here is CAIRCTRELFF. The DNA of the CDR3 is TGTGCCATCAGATGTACCCGGGAGCTGTTTTTT.

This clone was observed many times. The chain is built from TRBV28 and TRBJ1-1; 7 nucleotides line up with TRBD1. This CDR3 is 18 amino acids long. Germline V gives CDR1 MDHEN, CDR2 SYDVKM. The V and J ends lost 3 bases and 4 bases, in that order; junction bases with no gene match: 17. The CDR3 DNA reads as TGTGCCAGCAGTTTTGCACAGACCCACTTAAGGGGGCGCACTGAAGCTTTCTTT. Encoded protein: CASSFAQTHLRGRTEAFF.

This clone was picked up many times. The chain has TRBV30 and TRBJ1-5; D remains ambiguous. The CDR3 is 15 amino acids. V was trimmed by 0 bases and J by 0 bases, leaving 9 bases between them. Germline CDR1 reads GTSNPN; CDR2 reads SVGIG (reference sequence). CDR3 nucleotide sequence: TGTGCCTGGAGTGTACCGGGTAGTAGCAATCAGCCCCAGCATTTT. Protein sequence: CAWSVPGSSNQPQHF.

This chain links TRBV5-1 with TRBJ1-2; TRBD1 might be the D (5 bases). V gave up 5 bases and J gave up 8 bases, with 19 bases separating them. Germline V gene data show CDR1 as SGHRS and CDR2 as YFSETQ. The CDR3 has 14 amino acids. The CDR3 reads CASSLAQGVRGYTF. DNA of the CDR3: TGCGCCAGCAGTCTAGCCCAGGGAGTTCGGGGCTACACCTTC.

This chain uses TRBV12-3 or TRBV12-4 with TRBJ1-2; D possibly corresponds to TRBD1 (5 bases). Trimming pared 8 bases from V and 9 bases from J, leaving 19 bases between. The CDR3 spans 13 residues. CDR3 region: CASFPKGLGCYTF. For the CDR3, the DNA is TGTGCCAGCTTCCCCAAGGGGCTTGGCTGCTACACCTTC.

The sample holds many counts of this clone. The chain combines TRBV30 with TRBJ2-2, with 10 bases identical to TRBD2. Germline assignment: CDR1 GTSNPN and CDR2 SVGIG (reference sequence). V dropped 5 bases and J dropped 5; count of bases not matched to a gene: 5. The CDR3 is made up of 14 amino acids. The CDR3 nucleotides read TGTGCCTGGGTAGCGGGAGGTTATACCGGGGAGCTGTTTTTT. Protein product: CAWVAGGYTGELFF.

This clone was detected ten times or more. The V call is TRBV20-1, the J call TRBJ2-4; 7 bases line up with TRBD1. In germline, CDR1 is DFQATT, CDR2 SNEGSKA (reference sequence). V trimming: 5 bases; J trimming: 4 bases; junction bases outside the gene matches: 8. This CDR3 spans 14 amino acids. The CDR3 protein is CSAPGRTGKNIQYF. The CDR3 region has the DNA TGCAGTGCTCCAGGCAGGACAGGAAAAAACATTCAGTACTTC.

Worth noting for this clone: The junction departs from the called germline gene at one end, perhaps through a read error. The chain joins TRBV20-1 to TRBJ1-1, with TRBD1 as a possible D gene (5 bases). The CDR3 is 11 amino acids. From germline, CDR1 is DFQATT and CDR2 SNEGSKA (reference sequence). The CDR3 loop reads CSASWHGAAFF. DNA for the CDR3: TGTAGTGCTAGTTGGCACGGGGCAGCTTTCTTT.

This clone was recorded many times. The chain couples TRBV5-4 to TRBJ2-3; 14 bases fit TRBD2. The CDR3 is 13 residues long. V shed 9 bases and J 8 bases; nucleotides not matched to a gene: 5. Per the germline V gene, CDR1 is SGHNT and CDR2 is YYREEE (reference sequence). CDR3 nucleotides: TGTGCCACGACTAGCGGGAGGGATGTTACGCAGTATTTT. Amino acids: CATTSGRDVTQYF.

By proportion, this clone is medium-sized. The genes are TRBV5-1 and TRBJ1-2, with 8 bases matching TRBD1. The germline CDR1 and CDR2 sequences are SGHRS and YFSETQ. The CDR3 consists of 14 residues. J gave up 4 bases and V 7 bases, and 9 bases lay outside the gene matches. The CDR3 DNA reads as TGCGCCAGCGATCTCACCGGGACAGGCTATGGCTACACCTTC. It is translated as CASDLTGTGYGYTF.

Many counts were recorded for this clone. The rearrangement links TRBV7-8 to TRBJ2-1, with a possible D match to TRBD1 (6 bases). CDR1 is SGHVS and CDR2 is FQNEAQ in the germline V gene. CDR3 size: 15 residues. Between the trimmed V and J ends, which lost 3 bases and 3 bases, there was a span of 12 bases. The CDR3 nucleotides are TGTGCCAGCAGCTTGACCAGGGGTTACTACAATGAGCAGTTCTTC. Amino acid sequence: CASSLTRGYYNEQFF.

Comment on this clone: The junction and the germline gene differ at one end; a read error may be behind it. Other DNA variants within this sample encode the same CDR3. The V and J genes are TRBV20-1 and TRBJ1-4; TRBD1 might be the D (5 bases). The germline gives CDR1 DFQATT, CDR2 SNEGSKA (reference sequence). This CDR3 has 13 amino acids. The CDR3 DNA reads TGCAGTGCTCCGGGACGCATTAATGAAAAATTGTTTTTT. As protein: CSAPGRINEKLFF.